This record concerns one T cell receptor beta chain sequence. V was pared by 0 bases and J by 3 bases, with 10 bases between. This CDR3 spans 15 amino acids. Germline V gene lookup returns CDR1 SGHRS and CDR2 YFSETQ. This entry belongs to a study of control samples from healthy donors and cancer patients. Data came from immunoSEQ multiplex PCR; TCRdb stores just in-frame clones and leaves some out. The data contain some 89,000 clones, around 86% of them singletons. This sequence originates from a man aged 30-40 years in good health. The genes are TRBV5-1 and TRBJ2-1; unclear D gene. Sequenced sample: blood. The chain's CDR3 is CASSLEGYIYNEQFF. The CDR3 DNA follows: TGCGCCAGCAGCTTGGAGGGATACATCTACAATGAGCAGTTCTTC.